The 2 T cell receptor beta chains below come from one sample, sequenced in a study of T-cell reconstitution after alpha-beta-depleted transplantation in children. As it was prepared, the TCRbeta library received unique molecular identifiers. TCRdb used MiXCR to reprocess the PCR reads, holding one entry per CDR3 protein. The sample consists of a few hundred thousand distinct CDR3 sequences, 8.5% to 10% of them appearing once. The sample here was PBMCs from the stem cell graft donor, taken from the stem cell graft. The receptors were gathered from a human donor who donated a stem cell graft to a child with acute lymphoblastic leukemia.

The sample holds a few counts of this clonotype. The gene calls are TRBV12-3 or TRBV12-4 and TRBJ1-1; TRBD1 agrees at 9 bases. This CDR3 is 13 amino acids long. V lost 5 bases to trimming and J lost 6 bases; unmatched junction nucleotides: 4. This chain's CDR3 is CASSPRTGAEAFF. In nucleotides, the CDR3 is TGTGCCAGCAGTCCCAGGACAGGGGCTGAAGCTTTCTTT.

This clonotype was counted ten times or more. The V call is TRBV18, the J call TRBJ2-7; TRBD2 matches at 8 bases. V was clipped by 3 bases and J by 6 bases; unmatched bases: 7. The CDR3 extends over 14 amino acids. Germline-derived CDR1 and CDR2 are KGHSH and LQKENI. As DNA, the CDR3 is TGTGCCAGCTCACCCTCCGGGACTAGTTCCGAGCAGTACTTC. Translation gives CASSPSGTSSEQYF.